The TCR beta chain under discussion was sequenced for a study of blood T cell repertoires in COVID-19. In the study overall: Whether acute or convalescent, the COVID-19 samples came from the United States, Italy and Spain. PBMCs, B-cell-depleted T cells, or T cells provided the cDNA or gDNA that made up the material.

Per the authors' pipeline: Using reference gene primer amplification, nucleated cell counts were estimated. Libraries were prepared by immunoSEQ multiplex PCR; TCRdb keeps only in-frame clonotypes and omits some of them. V, J and clone size were drawn from that table, and D and trimming were deduced from the DNA. The sample holds 100,000 to 130,000 clones; roughly 83% are singletons and the top ten take approximately 4%. Trimming at V came to 2 bases and at J to 10 bases, leaving 6 bases not matched to a gene. The V gene's germline CDR1 is LGHDT and CDR2 YNNKEL (reference sequence). This CDR3 region has 15 residues.

The receptor's source is a human donor in a cohort sampled during active COVID-19. Sequencing was done on a sample of peripheral blood. The chain links TRBV3-1 (or the pseudogene TRBV3-2) to TRBJ1-6, with TRBD1 matching 9 bases. The CDR3 loop is CASSQTQGAMSPLHF. In DNA form, the CDR3 reads TGTGCCAGCAGCCAAACACAGGGGGCGATGTCACCCCTCCACTTT.